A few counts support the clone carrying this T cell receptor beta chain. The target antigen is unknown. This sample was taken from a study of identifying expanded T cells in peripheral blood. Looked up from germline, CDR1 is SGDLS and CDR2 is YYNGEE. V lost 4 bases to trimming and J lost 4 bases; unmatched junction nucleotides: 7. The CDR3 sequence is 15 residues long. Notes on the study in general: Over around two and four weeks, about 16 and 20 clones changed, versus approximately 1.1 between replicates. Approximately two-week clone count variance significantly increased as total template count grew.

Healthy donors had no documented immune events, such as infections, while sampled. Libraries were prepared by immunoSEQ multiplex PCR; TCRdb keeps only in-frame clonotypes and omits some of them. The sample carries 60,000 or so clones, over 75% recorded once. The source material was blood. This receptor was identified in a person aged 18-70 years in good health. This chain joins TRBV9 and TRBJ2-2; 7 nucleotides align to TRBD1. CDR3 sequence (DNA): TGTGCCAGCAGCATAGCGACAGGGCGCACCGGGGAGCTGTTTTTT. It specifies CASSIATGRTGELFF.